This T cell receptor beta chain comes out of a study of T cell responses to AZD1222 COVID-19 vaccine. Study observations and caveats: Donors were largely white British and mainly female; clonal diversity was possibly underestimated. Spike-specific TCR breadth and depth went up after people got two AZD1222 doses. Baseline serostatus was positive in only 5 to 7 AZD1222 recipients. Among vaccine-associated CD4 TCRs, coverage spanned spike, with dominance at 160-218 and 743-854.

Comment on this clone: As yet, its antigen is unknown.

Measured with immunoSEQ multiplex PCR; TCRdb has only the in-frame clones, and not every one. The data hold 45,000 to 60,000 clones, with 70% to 80% observed a single time. Looked up from germline, CDR1 is LNHNV and CDR2 is YYDKDF (reference sequence). CDR3 length equals 15 residues. V was clipped by 0 bases and J by 5 bases, with 14 bases between them. The TCR originated in an adult in good health. The chain uses TRBV15 and TRBJ2-7; a weak D match, TRBD2 (6 bases). Specimen: peripheral blood, collected on day 0 of AZD1222 vaccination. In nucleotides, the CDR3 is TGTGCCACCAGCAGAGATAGGGTCGGGAGTGACGAGCAGTACTTC. Its protein product is CATSRDRVGSDEQYF. Full variable domain (missing parts from reference TRBV15 and TRBJ2-7): DAMVIQNPRYQVTQFGKPVTLSCSQTLNHNVMYWYQQKSSQAPKLLFHYYDKDFNNEADTPDNFQSRRPNTSFCFLDIRSPGLGDTAMYLCATSRDRVGSDEQYFGPGTRLTVT.